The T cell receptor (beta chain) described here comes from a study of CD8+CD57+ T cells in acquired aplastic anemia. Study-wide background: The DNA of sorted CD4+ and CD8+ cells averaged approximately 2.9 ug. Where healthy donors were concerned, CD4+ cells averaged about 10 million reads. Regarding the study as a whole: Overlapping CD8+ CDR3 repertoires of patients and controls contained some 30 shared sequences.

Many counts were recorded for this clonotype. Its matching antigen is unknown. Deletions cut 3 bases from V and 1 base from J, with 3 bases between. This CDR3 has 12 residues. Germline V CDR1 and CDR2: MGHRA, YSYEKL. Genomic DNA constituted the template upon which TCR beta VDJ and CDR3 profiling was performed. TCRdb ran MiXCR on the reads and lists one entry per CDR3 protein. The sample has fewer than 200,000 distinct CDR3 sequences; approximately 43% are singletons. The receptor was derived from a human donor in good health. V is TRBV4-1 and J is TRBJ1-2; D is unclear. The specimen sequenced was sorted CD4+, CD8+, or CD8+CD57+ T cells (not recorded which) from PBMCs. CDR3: CASSQNNYGYTF. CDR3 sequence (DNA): TGCGCCAGCAGCCAGAATAACTATGGCTACACCTTC.